The sequence of this T cell receptor (beta chain) was determined in a study of CD8+ T cells in alopecia areata. About the research overall: For the treated group, dosing was oral tofacitinib at 5 to 10 mg twice daily. Tofacitinib therapy took 6 to 18 months; 6 months off drug came after. Study-level points and caveats: Clonality in lesional scalp, especially alopecia totalis/universalis, exceeded that of normal scalp. TCR sharing was clearer in mice than between patients, perhaps partly owing to patient HLA diversity.

The V and J ends lost 6 bases and 2 bases, in that order; junction bases with no gene match: 3. CDR3 length: 13 residues. Germline lookup yields CDR1 SGHRS and CDR2 YFSETQ. Peripheral blood samples and lesional scalp punch biopsies were obtained from alopecia areata patients. Concerning this clone: Its antigen is currently unknown.

Extracted RNA was reverse transcribed into cDNA, the sequencing template. Measured with immunoSEQ multiplex PCR; TCRdb has only the in-frame clones, and not every one. Of around 7,000 clones listed, around 64% are singletons. The TCR originated in a human donor with alopecia areata. Sequencing was performed on skin, taken at week 0. This rearrangement joins TRBV5-1 to TRBJ2-3, with 7 nucleotides matching TRBD2. The CDR3 region has the DNA TGCGCCAGCACTAGCGGATCCACAGATACGCAGTATTTT. Translation: CASTSGSTDTQYF.